This TCR beta chain was observed in a study of blood T cell repertoires in COVID-19. Study-level information: The origin of the acute and convalescent COVID-19 samples was the United States, Italy and Spain. From T cells, B-cell-depleted T cells, or PBMCs came the material, which was cDNA or gDNA.

The germline V and J ends were trimmed by 7 bases and 11 bases, with 18 bases remaining between them. The CDR3 runs to 13 residues. The V gene's germline CDR1 is MNHEY and CDR2 SVGAGI. Authors' data handling: For nucleated cells, counts were estimated from reference gene primer amplification. Assay: immunoSEQ multiplex PCR; the TCRdb copy retains only in-frame clones and omits some. D and trimming come from the DNA, and the V and J calls and clone size come from that table. The sample consists of 250,000 to 350,000 clones, about 85% of them appearing once. Patients of the Seattle cohort, enrolled during active infection, were followed longitudinally.

The TCR sequence derives from a human donor with COVID-19, enrolled during active disease. The donor label of this sample is uncertain. This sequence joins TRBV6-5 and TRBJ1-3; weak D call: TRBD1 (6 bases). Material for sequencing was peripheral blood. CDR3 sequence reads: CASNGEGGTSIYF. CDR3 DNA sequence: TGTGCCAGCAATGGTGAAGGGGGAACCTCCATATATTTT.